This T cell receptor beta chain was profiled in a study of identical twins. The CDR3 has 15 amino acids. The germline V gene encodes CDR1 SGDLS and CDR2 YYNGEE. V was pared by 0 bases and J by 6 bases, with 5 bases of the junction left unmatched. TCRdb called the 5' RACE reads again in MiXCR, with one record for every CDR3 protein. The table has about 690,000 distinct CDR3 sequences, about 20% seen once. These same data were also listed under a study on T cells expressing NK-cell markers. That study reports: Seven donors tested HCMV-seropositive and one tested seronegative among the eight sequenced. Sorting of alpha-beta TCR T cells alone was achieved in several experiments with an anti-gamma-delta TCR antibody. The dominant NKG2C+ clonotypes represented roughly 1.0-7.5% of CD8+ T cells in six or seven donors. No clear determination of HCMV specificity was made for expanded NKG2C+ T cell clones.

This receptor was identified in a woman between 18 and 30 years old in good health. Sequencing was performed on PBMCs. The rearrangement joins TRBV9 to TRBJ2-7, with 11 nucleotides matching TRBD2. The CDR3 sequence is CASSVDAGLAAEQYF. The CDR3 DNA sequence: TGTGCCAGCAGCGTAGATGCGGGACTAGCGGCCGAGCAGTACTTC.